This T cell receptor (beta chain) was recovered during a study of blood T cell repertoires in COVID-19. Looking at the study overall: PBMCs, B-cell-depleted T cells, or T cells were the source of the cDNA or gDNA that made up the material.

Assignment of participants to cohorts was predicated upon participant-reported clinical history. Germline V gives CDR1 LNHDA, CDR2 SQIVND (reference sequence). The V segment lost 1 base and the J segment 4 bases; nucleotides outside the gene matches: 4. The CDR3 totals 15 residues. Here immunoSEQ multiplex PCR was the method, and the copy in TCRdb shows in-frame clones only, minus some. The table records 490,000 or so clones, 88% of them present only once. The clonotype was recovered from a woman aged 40-49 years who had recovered from COVID-19. Sequencing input: PBMCs or T cells enriched from blood (not recorded which). The genes are TRBV19 and TRBJ1-2; 9 nucleotides line up with TRBD1. The CDR3 is CASSIAGQGSYGYTF. The CDR3 bases are TGTGCCAGTAGTATAGCGGGACAGGGCTCCTATGGCTACACCTTC. The variable domain in full, with the rest retrieved from reference TRBV19 and TRBJ1-2, is DGGITQSPKYLFRKEGQNVTLSCEQNLNHDAMYWYRQDPGQGLRLIYYSQIVNDFQKGDIAEGYSVSREKKESFPLTVTSAQKNPTAFYLCASSIAGQGSYGYTFGSGTRLTVV.